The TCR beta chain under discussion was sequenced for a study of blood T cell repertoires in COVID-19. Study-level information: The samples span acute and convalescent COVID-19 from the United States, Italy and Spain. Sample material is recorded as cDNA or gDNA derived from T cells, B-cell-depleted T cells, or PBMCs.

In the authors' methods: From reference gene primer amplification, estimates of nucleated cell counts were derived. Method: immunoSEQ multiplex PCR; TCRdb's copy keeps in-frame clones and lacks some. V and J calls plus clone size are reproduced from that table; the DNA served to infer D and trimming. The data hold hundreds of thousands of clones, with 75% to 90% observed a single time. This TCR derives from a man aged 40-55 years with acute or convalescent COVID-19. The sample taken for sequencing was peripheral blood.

DNA for the CDR3: TGTGCCAGTAGTAACACAGGGGGCAAGGGCTACGAGCAGTACTTC. Translated, it gives CASSNTGGKGYEQYF. The chain joins TRBV19 to TRBJ2-7; 9 positions agree with TRBD1. Germline CDR1 and CDR2: LNHDA and SQIVND (reference sequence). The CDR3 totals 15 residues. V shed 4 bases and J 3 bases; nucleotides not matched to a gene: 7.